One and the same sample provided the 19 T cell receptor beta chains below, sequenced in a study of CD8+ T cells in alopecia areata. Extracted from the samples, RNA was reverse transcribed into cDNA to serve as the sequencing template. The table came from immunoSEQ multiplex PCR; TCRdb's copy has only in-frame clones and leaves some out. The sample lists some 200,000 clones, less than 50% occurring once. As for treatment: oral pan-JAK inhibitor, 5-10 mg twice daily. Sample: CD4+ T cells sorted from blood, taken between weeks 36 and 40, from a patient treated with tofacitinib. The source of these receptors is a human donor with alopecia areata.

This clone was seen only a few times. The chain joins TRBV7-2 to TRBJ2-1; D is undetermined. Germline assignment: CDR1 SGHTA and CDR2 FQGNSA. The CDR3 sequence is 15 residues long. V shed 1 base and J shed 8 bases, with 15 bases lying between them. The CDR3 nucleotides read TGTGCCAGCAGCTTAGAAACTGGCGCTAGGGATGAGCAGTTCTTC. Translating it yields CASSLETGARDEQFF. The full variable domain, rest sourced from reference TRBV7-2 and TRBJ2-1, is GAGVSQSPSNKVTEKGKDVELRCDPISGHTALYWYRQSLGQGLEFLIYFQGNSAPDKSGLPSDRFSAERTGGSVSTLTIQRTQQEDSAVYLCASSLETGARDEQFFGPGTRLTVL.

The chain uses TRBV30 and TRBJ2-3, with a weak D call TRBD2 (5 bases). V lost 8 bases and J lost 4, with 13 bases in between. CDR1 is GTSNPN and CDR2 is SVGIG in the germline V gene (reference sequence). This CDR3 spans 12 amino acids. The CDR3 here is CAGLLNPDTQYF. DNA of the CDR3: TGTGCCGGACTCCTTAACCCAGATACGCAGTATTTT.

The chain links TRBV23-1 to TRBJ2-7; 7 nucleotides match TRBD1. TRBV23-1 is an ORF for which the function is uncertain. The CDR3 runs to 15 residues. J was trimmed by 2 bases and V by 7 bases; bases with no gene match: 11. The CDR3 sequence is CASTKGQAETYEQYF. The CDR3 DNA is TGCGCCAGCACAAAAGGACAGGCGGAAACCTACGAGCAGTACTTC.

There are a few counts of this clone. The chain is built from TRBV27 and TRBJ1-5; 9 nucleotides agree with TRBD1. The CDR3 covers 15 residues. Germline V gene data show CDR1 as MNHEY and CDR2 as SMNVEV (reference sequence). V dropped 6 bases and J dropped 1; count of bases not matched to a gene: 4. The CDR3 loop is CASRPGQGSNQPQHF. The CDR3 DNA is TGTGCCAGCAGACCAGGACAGGGGAGCAATCAGCCCCAGCATTTT.

The CDR3 nucleotides are TGTGCCTGGAGTGTAAGGACCCTCTATGGCTACACCTTC. This translates into CAWSVRTLYGYTF. V and J are TRBV30 and TRBJ1-2; no clear D. Trimming pared 0 bases from V and 4 bases from J, leaving 9 bases between. CDR1 is GTSNPN, CDR2 SVGIG, per germline (reference sequence). The CDR3 is made up of 13 amino acids.

The gene calls are TRBV7-3 and TRBJ2-1, with D tentatively TRBD2 (6 bases). CDR3 length equals 15 residues. Germline lookup yields CDR1 SGHTA and CDR2 FQGTGA. Trimming removed 5 bases at V and 7 bases at J, with 18 bases between. In DNA, the CDR3 is TGTGCCAGCAGCCCCCAGGCGGCGGGATGGAATGAGCAGTTCTTC. Protein: CASSPQAAGWNEQFF.

The V and J genes are TRBV27 and TRBJ2-6; D remains unclear. Germline lookup yields CDR1 MNHEY and CDR2 SMNVEV (reference sequence). V was clipped by 4 bases and J by 0 bases, with 7 bases between them. The CDR3 loop spans 15 amino acids. CDR3 sequence reads: CASSSLGSGANVLTF. The CDR3, as DNA: TGTGCCAGCAGTTCCCTAGGCTCTGGGGCCAACGTCCTGACTTTC.

This clone was recorded once. The chain couples TRBV7-9 to TRBJ1-1; D gene ambiguous. The CDR3 is 13 amino acids. Trimming removed 5 bases from V and 1 base from J, with 8 bases in between. Germline V gene sequence: CDR1 SEHNR, CDR2 FQNEAQ (reference sequence). CDR3: CASSADPNTEAFF. DNA of the CDR3: TGTGCCAGCAGCGCCGATCCGAACACTGAAGCTTTCTTT.

A remark on this clone: The identical CDR3 is also encoded by other nucleotide sequences in the sample. This chain uses TRBV5-1 with TRBJ2-1; perhaps TRBD1 as D (6 bases). Per the germline V gene, CDR1 is SGHRS and CDR2 is YFSETQ. Deletions cut 4 bases from V and 2 bases from J, with 10 bases between. The CDR3 length is 14 residues. For the CDR3, the DNA is TGCGCCAGCAGCCCCGGACAGACCTACAATGAGCAGTTCTTC. Translated: CASSPGQTYNEQFF.

The J gene is TRBJ2-5, the V gene TRBV29-1; TRBD2 matches 7 bases. The germline gives CDR1 SQVTM, CDR2 ANQGSEA. CDR3 length: 14 residues. V lost 3 bases and J lost 5; bases outside the gene matches: 9. CDR3 in DNA: TGCAGCGTTGAGGTCGGCGGGAGATCCGAGACCCAGTACTTC. This codes for CSVEVGGRSETQYF.

The genes are TRBV4-2 and TRBJ1-2; D might be TRBD1 (6 bases). This CDR3 has 15 amino acids. Trimming pared 4 bases from V and 7 bases from J, leaving 19 bases between. The germline CDR1 and CDR2 sequences are LGHNA and YNFKEQ. The DNA for the CDR3 is TGTGCCAGCAGCCGACCGCCAGGGGCTGGTGGTGGCTACACCTTC. The encoded protein is CASSRPPGAGGGYTF.

The V call is TRBV5-6, the J call TRBJ1-2; TRBD1 matches 8 bases. The J segment lost 6 bases and the V segment lost 4 bases, leaving 2 bases of the junction unmatched. Germline V lookup: CDR1 SGHDT, CDR2 YYEEEE. The CDR3 runs 12 residues. The DNA of the CDR3 is TGTGCCAGCAGCCCAGGGGGCGATGGCTACACCTTC. Its translation is CASSPGGDGYTF.

V usage is TRBV29-1 and J usage is TRBJ2-2; 9 nucleotides line up with TRBD1. V lost 7 bases, J lost 1 base, and 4 bases stayed unmatched. This CDR3 is built from 14 residues. Germline CDR1 is SQVTM and CDR2 is ANQGSEA. The CDR3 spells CSGGQGRNTGELFF. CDR3 in DNA: TGCAGCGGAGGACAGGGGAGGAACACCGGGGAGCTGTTTTTT.

The V and J genes are TRBV18 and TRBJ2-1, with 7 bases lining up with TRBD1. The CDR3 is 15 amino acids. Germline-derived CDR1 and CDR2 are KGHSH and LQKENI. The V segment lost 4 bases and the J segment 6 bases; nucleotides outside the gene matches: 9. CDR3 sequence reads: CASSRDSPLPNEQFF. The CDR3 DNA is TGTGCCAGCTCACGGGACAGTCCCCTCCCCAATGAGCAGTTCTTC. Complete variable domain (other parts from reference TRBV18 and TRBJ2-1): NAGVMQNPRHLVRRRGQEARLRCSPMKGHSHVYWYRQLPEEGLKFMVYLQKENIIDESGMPKERFSAEFPKEGPSILRIQQVVRGDSAAYFCASSRDSPLPNEQFFGPGTRLTVL.

This clone was observed a few times. The genes are TRBV5-4 and TRBJ1-5; D not certain. Germline assignment: CDR1 SGHNT and CDR2 YYREEE (reference sequence). Deletions cut 1 base from V and 4 bases from J, with 3 bases between. The CDR3 loop spans 12 amino acids. The DNA for the CDR3 is TGTGCCAGCAGCTTGCCGAATCAGCCCCAGCATTTT. It translates to CASSLPNQPQHF.

The V and J genes are TRBV11-2 and TRBJ2-1; D remains unclear. CDR3 size: 13 residues. Germline lookup yields CDR1 SGHAT and CDR2 FQNNGV. V gave up 7 bases and J gave up 5 bases, with 12 bases separating them. The CDR3: CASTYHRDNEQFF. The CDR3 DNA is TGTGCCAGCACCTATCATAGGGACAATGAGCAGTTCTTC.

As to this clone: Other DNA sequences in the sample encode the same CDR3. The chain links TRBV7-2 to TRBJ2-7; no reliable D call. CDR1 SGHTA and CDR2 FQGNSA come from the germline V gene. CDR3 length equals 13 residues. With 0 bases removed from V and 0 bases from J, the gap between germline ends came to 3 bases. CDR3 in DNA: TGTGCCAGCAGCTTAGCGGGCTCCTACGAGCAGTACTTC. Its translation: CASSLAGSYEQYF. Based on the CDR3 plus reference TRBV7-2 and TRBJ2-7, the full variable domain is GAGVSQSPSNKVTEKGKDVELRCDPISGHTALYWYRQSLGQGLEFLIYFQGNSAPDKSGLPSDRFSAERTGGSVSTLTIQRTQQEDSAVYLCASSLAGSYEQYFGPGTRLTVT.

The J gene is TRBJ1-2, the V gene TRBV30, with D unresolved. The V and J ends lost 2 bases and 5 bases respectively, with 12 bases between them. Germline CDR1 GTSNPN, CDR2 SVGIG (reference sequence). The CDR3 is 13 residues long. The CDR3 protein is CAWSSGFLYGYTF. The CDR3 DNA reads as TGTGCCTGGAGTTCGGGATTTCTATATGGCTACACCTTC.

This clone was seen more than once but under ten times. This sequence joins TRBV6-5 and TRBJ1-1; D ambiguous. V lost 7 bases and J 1 base, leaving 7 bases between the germline ends. CDR3 length: 12 amino acids. CDR1 is MNHEY and CDR2 is SVGAGI in the germline V gene. The CDR3 sequence: CASMDGNTEAFF. The DNA of the CDR3 is TGTGCCAGCATGGACGGGAACACTGAAGCTTTCTTT.